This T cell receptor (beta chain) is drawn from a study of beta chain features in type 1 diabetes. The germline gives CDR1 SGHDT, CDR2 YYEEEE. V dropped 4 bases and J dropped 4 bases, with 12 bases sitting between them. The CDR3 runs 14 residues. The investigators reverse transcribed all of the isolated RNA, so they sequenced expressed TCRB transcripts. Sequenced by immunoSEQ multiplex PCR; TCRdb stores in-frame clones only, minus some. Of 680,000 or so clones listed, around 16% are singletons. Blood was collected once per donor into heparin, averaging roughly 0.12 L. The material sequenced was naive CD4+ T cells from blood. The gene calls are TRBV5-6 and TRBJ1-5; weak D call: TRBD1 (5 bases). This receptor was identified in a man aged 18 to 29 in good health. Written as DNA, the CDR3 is TGTGCCAGCAGCCCGGGACTGCTGAATCAGCCCCAGCATTTT. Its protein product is CASSPGLLNQPQHF.